One T cell receptor beta chain is described in this entry. Trimming removed 0 bases from V and 3 bases from J, with 9 bases in between. CDR1 is SGHNT, CDR2 YENEEA, per germline. The CDR3 has 15 amino acids. These data are taken from a study of shared clonotypes between healthy human individuals. Genomic DNA per cell subset filled all wells of several immunoSEQ plates. The method was immunoSEQ multiplex PCR; TCRdb's version includes in-frame clones alone and lacks a portion of them. This sample carries over 2 million clones, about 95% of them seen once, and the ten largest clones take around 1.1%. Naive CD8 isolation took CD45RO-negative cells positively selected for CCR7 and excluded terminally differentiated effector memory CD45RA+ cells. Each sample came from a Caucasian adult donor living in Nashville, Tennessee.

The specimen was naive CD8+ T cells sorted from blood. The chain is built from TRBV11-3 and TRBJ2-1, with D uncertain. This clonotype originated in a man younger than 35 in good health. This CDR3 reads CASSLDGADYNEQFF. CDR3 coding DNA: TGTGCCAGCAGCTTAGACGGAGCAGACTACAATGAGCAGTTCTTC.